This T cell receptor (beta chain) derives from a study of shared clonotypes between healthy human individuals. Across the whole study: The study used three CD4 naive, three CD4 memory, two CD8 naive and one CD8 memory plate per donor.

Some clones are missing from TCRdb's copy, which holds only in-frame ones; the method was immunoSEQ multiplex PCR. The sample shows millions of clones, about 93% of them seen only once. CDR3 length: 14 amino acids. V lost 2 bases, J lost 0 bases, and 8 bases lay in between. Looked up from germline, CDR1 is MNHNS and CDR2 is SASEGT. CD45RO-negative CD8 cells positively selected for CCR7 made up the naive population, which excluded terminally differentiated effector memory CD45RA+ cells. Study findings and constraints: A reduction in generation probabilities was seen for non-shared clonotypes relative to those shared by all four donors.

Remarks on this clone: Its cognate antigen is unknown.

The sample comprised naive CD8+ T cells from PBMCs. The chain uses TRBV6-1 and TRBJ2-7, with D hard to call. The TCR originated in a man younger than 30 in good health. Some clones in this sample may be carry-over from other donors' samples. The CDR3 here is CASSENPASYEQYF. CDR3 bases: TGTGCCAGCAGTGAAAATCCGGCCTCCTACGAGCAGTACTTC.